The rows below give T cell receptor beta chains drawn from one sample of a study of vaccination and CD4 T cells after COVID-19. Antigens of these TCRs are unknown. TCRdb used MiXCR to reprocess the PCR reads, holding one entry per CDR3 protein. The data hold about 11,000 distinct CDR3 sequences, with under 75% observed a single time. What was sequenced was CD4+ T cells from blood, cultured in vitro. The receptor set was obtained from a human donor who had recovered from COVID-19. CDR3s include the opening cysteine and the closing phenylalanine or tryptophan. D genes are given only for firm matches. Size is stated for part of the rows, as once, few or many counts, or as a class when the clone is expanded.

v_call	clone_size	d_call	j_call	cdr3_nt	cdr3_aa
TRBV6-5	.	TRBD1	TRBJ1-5	TGTGCCAGCAGTTTGACCGGGACAGGGGGCGATCAGCCCCAGCATTTT	CASSLTGTGGDQPQHF
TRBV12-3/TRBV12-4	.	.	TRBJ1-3	TGTGCCAGCAGTTTAGGCGGATCTGGAAACACCATATATTTT	CASSLGGSGNTIYF
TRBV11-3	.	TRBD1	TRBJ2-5	TGTGCCAGCAGCTTACCCCGGACAGGCCGGCAAGAGACCCAGTACTTC	CASSLPRTGRQETQYF
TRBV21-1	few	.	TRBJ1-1	TGTGCCCACGACCGGGCGAACACTGAAGCTTTCTTT	CAHDRANTEAFF
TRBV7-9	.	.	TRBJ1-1	TGTGCCAGCAGCGCAAGGGGCCAGGGCACTGAAGCTTTCTTT	CASSARGQGTEAFF
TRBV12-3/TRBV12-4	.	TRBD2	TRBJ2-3	TGTGCCAGCAGTCCGGGCACGGGGGGATGGGGTGTAAATACGCAGTATTTT	CASSPGTGGWGVNTQYF
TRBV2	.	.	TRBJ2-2	TGTGCGAGGGGGGTTGAGGTCACCGGGGAGCTGTTTTTT	CARGVEVTGELFF
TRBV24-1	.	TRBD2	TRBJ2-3	TGTGCCACCAGTGCCAGCGGGGGCGTCGCAGATACGCAGTATTTT	CATSASGGVADTQYF
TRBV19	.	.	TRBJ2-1	TGTGCCAGTAGTATGGGGTGGGCAGGCGATGAGCAGTTCTTC	CASSMGWAGDEQFF
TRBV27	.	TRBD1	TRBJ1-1	TGTGCCAGCAGTTTGGGGATCGGGACAGTTGAAGCTTTCTTT	CASSLGIGTVEAFF
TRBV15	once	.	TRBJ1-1	TGTGCCACCAGCAGATGGCAGGGGAACACTGAAGCTTTCTTT	CATSRWQGNTEAFF